This passage covers 16 T cell receptor beta chains from one sample sequenced in a study of blood T cell repertoires in COVID-19. The protocol was immunoSEQ multiplex PCR, while the TCRdb copy is restricted to in-frame clones and leaves out a portion. This table holds 150,000 to 200,000 clones, more than 75% found once. Sequencing was carried out using peripheral blood. The receptors stem from a woman aged 65 to 85 with acute or convalescent COVID-19.

In nucleotides, the CDR3 is TGCAGTGCTAGTAGATCGACCGGGACCGGGGAGCTGTTTTTT. Its translation: CSASRSTGTGELFF. The V and J genes are TRBV20-1 and TRBJ2-2; no clear D gene. Trimming pared 3 bases from V and 5 bases from J, leaving 13 bases between. CDR1 DFQATT and CDR2 SNEGSKA come from the germline V gene (reference sequence). The CDR3 is made up of 14 amino acids.

This chain uses TRBV28 with TRBJ2-7; 11 nucleotides agree with TRBD2. Looked up from germline, CDR1 is MDHEN and CDR2 is SYDVKM. The CDR3 is 17 amino acids. V lost 2 bases and J lost 1; bases outside the gene matches: 7. CDR3 bases: TGTGCCAGCAGTTTACGCCGACTAGCGGGGCTTTCCTACGAGCAGTACTTC. It specifies CASSLRRLAGLSYEQYF.

V gene TRBV5-1 combines with J gene TRBJ1-5; no clear D. V was pared by 0 bases and J by 0 bases, with 7 bases between. The CDR3 spans 15 residues. From germline, CDR1 is SGHRS and CDR2 YFSETQ. The CDR3 loop is CASSLDGNSNQPQHF. In DNA form, the CDR3 reads TGCGCCAGCAGCTTGGACGGGAATAGCAATCAGCCCCAGCATTTT.

This chain connects TRBV7-2 to TRBJ1-1, with 9 bases identical to TRBD1. Germline values: CDR1 SGHTA, CDR2 FQGNSA. The CDR3 runs 15 residues. V shed 5 bases, J shed 4 bases, and the junction held 8 bases outside the gene matches. The CDR3 reads CASSPQLDRGTEAFF. CDR3 sequence (DNA): TGTGCCAGCAGCCCCCAATTGGACAGGGGCACTGAAGCTTTCTTT.

The chain combines TRBV5-1 with TRBJ1-1, with D possibly TRBD1 on 5 matching bases. V was cut by 7 bases and J by 1 base, with 14 bases left in between. From germline, CDR1 is SGHRS and CDR2 YFSETQ. This CDR3 contains 14 residues. The CDR3 DNA reads TGCGCCAGCGCAACCCGACAGACGAACACTGAAGCTTTCTTT. It encodes CASATRQTNTEAFF.

This sequence joins TRBV20-1 and TRBJ2-6; no definite D call. Looked up from germline, CDR1 is DFQATT and CDR2 is SNEGSKA (reference sequence). The CDR3 loop spans 16 amino acids. The V gene lost 3 bases and the J gene lost 0 bases, with 12 bases spanning the gap. The CDR3 DNA reads as TGCAGTGCTAGTTTATCCGGTAGCTCTGGGGCCAACGTCCTGACTTTC. It yields the protein CSASLSGSSGANVLTF.

This clone was detected only a few times. V gene TRBV9 combines with J gene TRBJ1-2; 9 bases align to TRBD1. The CDR3 extends over 16 amino acids. Germline V gene data show CDR1 as SGDLS and CDR2 as YYNGEE. Trimming removed 2 bases from V and 8 bases from J; junction bases left unmatched: 13. The CDR3 bases are TGTGCCAGCAGCGTCGGGTGGTGGGGACAGGGACAAGGCTACACCTTC. Protein: CASSVGWWGQGQGYTF. The full variable domain, completed using reference TRBV9 and TRBJ1-2, is DSGVTQTPKHLITATGQRVTLRCSPRSGDLSVYWYQQSLDQGLQFLIQYYNGEERAKGNILERFSAQQFPDLHSELNLSSLELGDSALYFCASSVGWWGQGQGYTFGSGTRLTVV.

The chain joins TRBV11-2 to TRBJ2-1; 8 positions agree with TRBD2. The CDR3 extends over 16 amino acids. The junction had 5 bases not matched to a gene; V was cut back by 0 bases and J by 4 bases. CDR1 SGHAT and CDR2 FQNNGV come from the germline V gene. CDR3 amino acids: CASSLDRGGRYNEQFF. CDR3 bases: TGTGCCAGCAGCTTAGATCGGGGGGGCAGATACAATGAGCAGTTCTTC.

The genes are TRBV9 and TRBJ1-3; 9 positions match TRBD1. The CDR3 spans 14 residues. CDR1 is SGDLS, CDR2 YYNGEE, per germline. V lost 4 bases and J lost 5; bases outside the gene matches: 4. CDR3 protein: CASSPGQGRNTIYF. The CDR3 DNA is TGTGCCAGCAGCCCCGGACAGGGGCGAAACACCATATATTTT.

This CDR3 reads CASSLASPRTGNQPQHF. For the CDR3, the DNA is TGTGCCAGCAGCTTAGCCTCCCCCCGGACAGGGAATCAGCCCCAGCATTTT. The chain joins TRBV7-9 to TRBJ1-5; 8 nucleotides match TRBD1. V dropped 0 bases and J dropped 4; count of bases not matched to a gene: 8. Germline lookup yields CDR1 SEHNR and CDR2 FQNEAQ (reference sequence). The CDR3 length is 17 residues.

As DNA, the CDR3 is TGCGCCAGCAGCCCCTCAGGGAACCACGAGCAGTACTTC. Translating it yields CASSPSGNHEQYF. This sequence joins TRBV5-1 and TRBJ2-7, with a possible D match to TRBD1 (5 bases). The germline V and J ends were trimmed by 4 bases and 5 bases, with 13 bases remaining between them. Germline values: CDR1 SGHRS, CDR2 YFSETQ. There are 13 residues in the CDR3. Supplemented by reference TRBV5-1 and TRBJ2-7, the full variable domain reads KAGVTQTPRYLIKTRGQQVTLSCSPISGHRSVSWYQQTPGQGLQFLFEYFSETQRNKGNFPGRFSGRQFSNSRSEMNVSTLELGDSALYLCASSPSGNHEQYFGPGTRLTVT.

The chain carries TRBV30 and TRBJ1-2; D perhaps matches TRBD1 (6 bases). Trimming cost V 7 bases and J 4 bases, with 16 bases left between them. The CDR3 spans 13 residues. CDR1 is GTSNPN and CDR2 is SVGIG in the germline V gene (reference sequence). CDR3 nucleotide sequence: TGTGCCTCCGACAGGTATATATCCTATGGCTACACCTTC. Protein: CASDRYISYGYTF.

The V call is TRBV7-9, the J call TRBJ1-1, with a tentative D call TRBD1 (5 bases). The CDR3 spans 13 residues. Trimming took off 6 bases at V and 10 bases at J, with 18 bases between the two ends. CDR1 is SEHNR and CDR2 is FQNEAQ in the germline V gene (reference sequence). The CDR3 loop reads CASSFASGYGAFF. In DNA, the CDR3 is TGTGCCAGCAGTTTCGCGTCAGGGTATGGAGCTTTCTTT.

The rearrangement links TRBV4-1 to TRBJ1-1; 12 bases are shared with TRBD1. V lost 4 bases to trimming and J lost 3 bases; unmatched junction nucleotides: 3. The CDR3 totals 15 residues. Germline V lookup: CDR1 MGHRA, CDR2 YSYEKL. The CDR3 DNA is TGCGCCAGCAGCCCGGGACAGGGGGCCGACACTGAAGCTTTCTTT. Translating it yields CASSPGQGADTEAFF.

This clone was recorded once. J is TRBJ1-2 and V is TRBV5-6, with a possible D match to TRBD1 (5 bases). The length of the CDR3 is 13 residues. CDR1 SGHDT and CDR2 YYEEEE come from the germline V gene. Trimming removed 1 base at V and 8 bases at J, with 12 bases between. The CDR3 reads CASSLIREGGYTF. CDR3 bases: TGTGCCAGCAGCTTGATCAGGGAGGGAGGCTACACCTTC.

This clone occurred a few times. This chain uses TRBV13 with TRBJ1-1; D is undetermined. V was pared by 3 bases and J by 1 base, with 9 bases between. The CDR3 runs 14 residues. Germline V gene lookup returns CDR1 PRHDT and CDR2 FYEKMQ (reference sequence). DNA for the CDR3: TGTGCCAGCAGCTTTTCTACAGAGAACACTGAAGCTTTCTTT. Encoded protein: CASSFSTENTEAFF. The variable domain in full, with the rest retrieved from reference TRBV13 and TRBJ1-1, is AAGVIQSPRHLIKEKRETATLKCYPIPRHDTVYWYQQGPGQDPQFLISFYEKMQSDKGSIPDRFSAQQFSDYHSELNMSSLELGDSALYFCASSFSTENTEAFFGQGTRLTVV.